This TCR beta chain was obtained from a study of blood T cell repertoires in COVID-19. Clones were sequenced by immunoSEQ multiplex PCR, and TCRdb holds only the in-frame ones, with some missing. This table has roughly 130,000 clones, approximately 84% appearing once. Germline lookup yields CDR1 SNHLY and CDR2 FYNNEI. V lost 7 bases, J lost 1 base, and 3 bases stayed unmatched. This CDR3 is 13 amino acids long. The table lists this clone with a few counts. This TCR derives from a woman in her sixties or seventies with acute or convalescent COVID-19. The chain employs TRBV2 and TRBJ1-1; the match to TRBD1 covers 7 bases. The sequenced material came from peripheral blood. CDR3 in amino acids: CASTGQANTEAFF. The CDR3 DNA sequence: TGTGCCAGCACCGGACAGGCGAACACTGAAGCTTTCTTT.